This T cell receptor beta chain was observed in a study of a mutant IDH1 vaccine in newly diagnosed glioma. Study-wide results and limits: Vaccination elicited immune responses in roughly 93% of patients. Apparently, pseudoprogression bore no relation to changes among the top peripheral T cell clonotypes.

CDR3 length: 13 residues. The V gene lost 7 bases and the J gene lost 6 bases, with 15 bases spanning the gap. Germline V gives CDR1 MDHEN, CDR2 SYDVKM. Of note for this clone: As yet, its antigen is unknown.

The time point was: baseline, week 1 (first vaccination visit). Specified treatment: pre-vaccination baseline after standard-of-care therapy. Each of the donors came in with new WHO grade 3 or 4 astrocytomas that were IDH1-mutant and ATRX-lost. Only in-frame clones appear in the TCRdb table, and some are missing; sequencing was by immunoSEQ multiplex PCR. The data hold about 92,000 clones, with roughly four fifths observed a single time. The clonotype originates from a woman aged 45-60 years with glioma. V is TRBV28 and J is TRBJ1-1, with D hard to call. Specimen: PBMCs, collected from a glioma patient treated with radiotherapy, temozolomide or both. CDR3 sequence: CASNEETIPEAFF. The CDR3 coding sequence is TGTGCCAGCAACGAGGAGACAATCCCTGAAGCTTTCTTT. Variable domain in full (rest from reference TRBV28 and TRBJ1-1): DVKVTQSSRYLVKRTGEKVFLECVQDMDHENMFWYRQDPGLGLRLIYFSYDVKMKEKGDIPEGYSVSREKKERFSLILESASTNQTSMYLCASNEETIPEAFFGQGTRLTVV.